Below, 14 T cell receptor beta chains from the same sample are listed, as sequenced in a study of radiation and T cells in renal cell carcinoma. Measured with immunoSEQ multiplex PCR; TCRdb has only the in-frame clones, and not every one. The sample lists about 77,000 clones, approximately 82% occurring once. Time point: blood 4 weeks post-SBRT, at nephrectomy. The treatment: 15 Gy SBRT to primary tumor, nephrectomy 4 weeks later. Sequenced material: blood, taken from a patient whose treatment included radiotherapy and nephrectomy. These receptors were collected from a woman aged 60-75 years with renal cell carcinoma.

J is TRBJ2-6 and V is TRBV5-1; 15 bases map to TRBD2. Germline V gives CDR1 SGHRS, CDR2 YFSETQ. The CDR3 loop spans 21 amino acids. With 3 bases clipped from V and 0 bases from J, the junction kept 10 bases outside the gene matches. CDR3 protein: CASSSEPGLAGGSSGANVLTF. CDR3 in DNA: TGCGCCAGCAGCTCCGAACCGGGACTAGCGGGGGGTAGCTCTGGGGCCAACGTCCTGACTTTC.

The chain joins TRBV30 to TRBJ2-7, with D possibly TRBD1 on 5 matching bases. The CDR3 spans 14 residues. The V end was cut by 0 bases, the J end by 6 bases, with 15 bases between. The germline V gene encodes CDR1 GTSNPN and CDR2 SVGIG (reference sequence). The CDR3 reads CAWSVGQGNSEQYF. In DNA form, the CDR3 reads TGTGCCTGGAGTGTTGGGCAGGGAAACTCCGAGCAGTACTTC. Full variable domain (rest looked up from reference TRBV30 and TRBJ2-7): SQTIHQWPATLVQPVGSPLSLECTVEGTSNPNLYWYRQAAGRGLQLLFYSVGIGQISSEVPQNLSASRPQDRQFILSSKKLLLSDSGFYLCAWSVGQGNSEQYFGPGTRLTVT.

The rearrangement uses TRBV9 and TRBJ1-4; tentative D call: TRBD1 (6 bases). The CDR3 is 17 residues long. Germline V gives CDR1 SGDLS, CDR2 YYNGEE. V was pared by 4 bases and J by 6 bases, with 22 bases between. CDR3 bases: TGTGCCAGCAGCCCAGGGGCCGCGGGGCCCTTCCATGAAAAACTGTTTTTT. Its translation: CASSPGAAGPFHEKLFF. Complete variable domain (other parts from reference TRBV9 and TRBJ1-4): DSGVTQTPKHLITATGQRVTLRCSPRSGDLSVYWYQQSLDQGLQFLIQYYNGEERAKGNILERFSAQQFPDLHSELNLSSLELGDSALYFCASSPGAAGPFHEKLFFGSGTQLSVL.

This CDR3 is CASSQSAGTGVYEQYF. Here the CDR3 DNA reads TGTGCCAGCTCACAATCCGCCGGGACAGGGGTCTACGAGCAGTACTTC. This chain uses TRBV18 with TRBJ2-7; 10 bases agree with TRBD1. Germline trimming cut 4 bases from V and 3 bases from J; bases unmatched to any gene: 9. Germline assignment: CDR1 KGHSH and CDR2 LQKENI. This CDR3 comprises 16 residues.

The chain uses TRBV29-1 and TRBJ1-1; D gene ambiguous. Trimming stripped 3 bases from V and 0 bases from J, with 11 bases between. Looked up from germline, CDR1 is SQVTM and CDR2 is ANQGSEA. The CDR3 is 14 amino acids. The CDR3 DNA sequence: TGCAGCGTTGAGAGGACCGGTATGAACACTGAAGCTTTCTTT. Translation: CSVERTGMNTEAFF.

Comments on this clone: Germline and junction disagree at one end, which may indicate a read error. The chain carries TRBV19 and TRBJ2-7, with a weak D call TRBD1 (6 bases). This CDR3 region has 17 residues. Per the germline V gene, CDR1 is LNHDA and CDR2 is SQIVND (reference sequence). CDR3 residues: CASSIANPVGQPYEQYF. For the CDR3, the DNA is TGTGCCAGTAGCATAGCCAATCCGGTTGGACAGCCCTACGAGCAGTACTTC.

This clone was seen a handful of times. The V gene is TRBV4-3, the J gene TRBJ1-2; 7 bases line up with TRBD1. V shed 4 bases and J 2 bases; nucleotides not matched to a gene: 4. CDR3 length equals 14 residues. CDR1 and CDR2 from the germline V gene are LGHNA and YSLEER. CDR3 in amino acids: CASSPAQGNYGYTF. CDR3 DNA sequence: TGCGCCAGCAGCCCCGCACAGGGGAACTATGGCTACACCTTC.

The CDR3 DNA reads as TGTGCCAGTAGGTCGAGGGGGTGGGGAAGCACAGATACGCAGTATTTT. Its protein product is CASRSRGWGSTDTQYF. The V and J genes are TRBV19 and TRBJ2-3; D perhaps matches TRBD1 (6 bases). Trimming cost V 6 bases and J 0 bases, with 16 bases left between them. In germline, CDR1 is LNHDA, CDR2 SQIVND (reference sequence). The CDR3 runs 16 residues.

This chain links TRBV10-3 with TRBJ2-7; maybe TRBD2 (5 bases). Germline CDR1 reads ENHRY; CDR2 reads SYGVKD. V lost 7 bases to trimming and J lost 5 bases, with 15 bases between them. This CDR3 has 13 residues. The CDR3 DNA follows: TGTGCCATCACTTCGGAGGACGGAAACGAGCAGTACTTC. This translates into CAITSEDGNEQYF.

V usage is TRBV5-4 and J usage is TRBJ2-5, with TRBD2 identical over 15 bases. Germline lookup yields CDR1 SGHNT and CDR2 YYREEE (reference sequence). V was pared by 3 bases and J by 2 bases, with 5 bases of the junction left unmatched. This CDR3 region has 17 residues. CDR3 sequence (DNA): TGTGCCAGCAGCTCGGGACTAGCGGGAGGTCTTCAAGAGACCCAGTACTTC. This translates into CASSSGLAGGLQETQYF.

J is TRBJ2-5 and V is TRBV5-1; 10 nucleotides align to TRBD1. CDR1 SGHRS and CDR2 YFSETQ come from the germline V gene. Unmatched junction bases numbered 4, after V lost 4 bases and J lost 4 bases. The CDR3 totals 14 residues. The CDR3 coding sequence is TGCGCCAGCAGCGTCGGACAGGGGGGAGAGACCCAGTACTTC. This codes for CASSVGQGGETQYF.

This clone was picked up one time. The rearrangement links TRBV19 to TRBJ1-2; D unresolved. Trimming took 3 bases from V and 3 from J, leaving 8 bases between them. This CDR3 contains 13 residues. Germline loops: CDR1 LNHDA, CDR2 SQIVND (reference sequence). The CDR3 nucleotides read TGTGCCAGTAGTATGGAACTGTACTATGGCTACACCTTC. Translated: CASSMELYYGYTF.

This sequence joins TRBV6-6 and TRBJ1-2; 8 nucleotides agree with TRBD1. V was clipped by 6 bases and J by 8 bases; unmatched bases: 11. The CDR3 is 14 amino acids. Per the germline V gene, CDR1 is MNHNY and CDR2 is SVGAGI (reference sequence). DNA of the CDR3: TGTGCCAGCAGGGCAGGGGGCCGGTATCCGGGCTACACCTTC. Translating gives CASRAGGRYPGYTF.

V gene TRBV28 combines with J gene TRBJ2-7, with D perhaps matching TRBD1 (6 bases). Trimming shortened V by 6 bases and J by 6 bases, and 15 bases separated the two germline ends. Germline V lookup: CDR1 MDHEN, CDR2 SYDVKM. The CDR3 consists of 13 residues. The CDR3 reads CASRPGGQGEQYF. The CDR3 bases are TGTGCCAGCAGACCTGGGGGACAAGGCGAGCAGTACTTC.